The TCR beta chain under discussion was sequenced for a study of cytomegalovirus exposure and HLA in healthy donors. Measured with immunoSEQ multiplex PCR; TCRdb has only the in-frame clones, and not every one. The table lists tens of thousands of clones, roughly 93% of them singletons. CDR1 is MDHEN and CDR2 is SYDVKM in the germline V gene. This CDR3 is 14 amino acids long. With 6 bases clipped from V and 10 bases from J, the junction kept 7 bases outside the gene matches. The chain carries TRBV28 and TRBJ1-4, with 11 bases that match TRBD1. Sequencing used PBMCs. This clonotype originated in a man aged 25-45 years in good health and CMV-seronegative. CDR3 sequence: CASRTGTGGRKLFF. The CDR3 nucleotides read TGTGCCAGCAGAACCGGGACAGGGGGTAGAAAACTGTTTTTT.